This T cell receptor (beta chain) was documented in a study of cytomegalovirus exposure and HLA in healthy donors. Everyone who donated was a healthy bone marrow donor. The PCR made use of 60 Vbeta and 13 Jbeta primers. Original methodology: In a later analysis, of around 80 million unique beta chains, about 11 million appeared in at least two donors. Some clones are missing from TCRdb's copy, which holds only in-frame ones; the method was immunoSEQ multiplex PCR. The V and J calls and clone size come from that table; D and trimming were worked out from the DNA. The table for this sample gives 200,000 or so clones. V dropped 3 bases and J dropped 1; count of bases not matched to a gene: 4. CDR3 length: 15 amino acids. CDR1 and CDR2 from the germline V gene are LGHNA and YSLEER. Study-wide points: One later analysis reportedly identified an Asian-associated ancestry cluster that showed fewer N-insertions than the approximately 700-donor mean. Certain sequence variants were highly shared and formed a cluster, and this cluster was likely a sequencing artifact.

Worth noting for this clone: Its antigen is unknown.

Sequenced input: PBMCs. The chain recombines TRBV4-3 with TRBJ2-3; 7 positions agree with TRBD2. The receptor comes from a boy aged 5-17 years in good health and CMV-seronegative. The CDR3 sequence: CASSQATSGTDTQYF. The CDR3 DNA reads as TGCGCCAGCAGCCAGGCAACTAGCGGCACAGATACGCAGTATTTT.